The 20 T cell receptor beta chains reported below all come from one sample, sequenced in a study of cytomegalovirus exposure and HLA in healthy donors. PCR used 60 Vbeta primers and 13 Jbeta primers. This table comes from immunoSEQ multiplex PCR, and its TCRdb copy is limited to in-frame clones, with some not included. Here the sample spans hundreds of thousands of clones, approximately 90% being singletons. Sequencing was performed on PBMCs. Every receptor here comes from a woman aged 18-30 years in good health and CMV-seronegative.

This clone occurred a few times. The V call is TRBV6-6, the J call TRBJ2-7; D is possibly TRBD2 (5 bases). Germline lookup yields CDR1 MNHNY and CDR2 SVGAGI (reference sequence). This CDR3 is 13 amino acids long. V dropped 6 bases and J dropped 3 bases, with 12 bases sitting between them. This CDR3 reads CASRDSSNYEQYF. The CDR3 nucleotides are TGTGCCAGCAGGGACTCTTCTAACTACGAGCAGTACTTC.

The chain recombines TRBV5-4 with TRBJ2-5; 13 nucleotides align to TRBD2. The CDR3 totals 16 residues. V lost 2 bases to trimming and J lost 4 bases; unmatched junction nucleotides: 5. From germline, CDR1 is SGHNT and CDR2 YYREEE (reference sequence). The DNA of the CDR3 is TGTGCCAGCAGCTTCGAAGGGACTAGCGGGGTAGAGACCCAGTACTTC. This sequence encodes CASSFEGTSGVETQYF.

This clone is a singleton in its sample. This rearrangement joins TRBV5-6 to TRBJ2-5; D is possibly TRBD1 (5 bases). V dropped 0 bases and J dropped 5 bases, with 11 bases sitting between them. Germline V gene lookup returns CDR1 SGHDT and CDR2 YYEEEE. The CDR3 runs to 14 residues. The CDR3 region has the DNA TGTGCCAGCAGCTTGGAAGTGGGGCTGGAGACCCAGTACTTC. This codes for CASSLEVGLETQYF.

This clone showed up just once. The chain has TRBV27 and TRBJ1-2; possible D gene TRBD1, 5 bases. The V gene's germline CDR1 is MNHEY and CDR2 SMNVEV (reference sequence). CDR3 size: 11 residues. Between the trimmed V and J ends, which lost 5 bases and 7 bases, there was a span of 8 bases. The CDR3 DNA is TGTGCCAGCAGTCAAGGGGTTGGCTACACCTTC. It encodes CASSQGVGYTF.

The V gene is TRBV4-1, the J gene TRBJ2-5; TRBD1 matches 9 bases. V was pared by 4 bases and J by 5 bases, with 5 bases of the junction left unmatched. Germline V gene sequence: CDR1 MGHRA, CDR2 YSYEKL. The CDR3 has 14 residues. This CDR3 is CASSRNRGPETQYF. The CDR3, as DNA: TGCGCCAGCAGCCGTAACAGGGGGCCGGAGACCCAGTACTTC.

This clone appeared once. The chain carries TRBV4-1 and TRBJ1-4, with D hard to call. The CDR3 is made up of 14 amino acids. CDR1 and CDR2 from the germline V gene are MGHRA and YSYEKL. The V and J ends lost 2 bases and 12 bases respectively, with 16 bases between them. The DNA of the CDR3 is TGCGCCAGCAGCCAAAGTCGTCGGGAGATGGAACTGTTTTTT. It is translated as CASSQSRREMELFF.

The chain combines TRBV4-3 with TRBJ1-5; TRBD1 matches 9 bases. V lost 1 base to trimming and J lost 5 bases; unmatched junction nucleotides: 3. Germline V gives CDR1 LGHNA, CDR2 YSLEER. The CDR3 spans 15 residues. CDR3 amino acids: CASSQGDRVDQPQHF. CDR3 nucleotide sequence: TGCGCCAGCAGCCAAGGGGACAGGGTCGATCAGCCCCAGCATTTT.

This chain joins TRBV10-2 and TRBJ1-1, with D maybe TRBD1 (5 bases). The CDR3 spans 18 residues. Between the trimmed V and J ends, which lost 6 bases and 3 bases, there was a span of 26 bases. Looked up from germline, CDR1 is WSHSY and CDR2 is SAAADI. The DNA for the CDR3 is TGCGCCAGCAGAGGTGGTCGGCAGGGTCTGAATTTGGACACTGAAGCTTTCTTT. It encodes CASRGGRQGLNLDTEAFF.

This chain links TRBV6-6 with TRBJ1-2, with 7 bases matching TRBD1. The CDR3 extends over 14 amino acids. Germline assignment: CDR1 MNHNY and CDR2 SVGAGI (reference sequence). The V segment lost 6 bases and the J segment 6 bases; nucleotides outside the gene matches: 10. Here the CDR3 reads CASSQGQSFHGYTF. CDR3 DNA sequence: TGTGCCAGCAGCCAGGGACAGAGCTTCCATGGCTACACCTTC.

This chain joins TRBV4-2 and TRBJ2-1; TRBD2 matches at 14 bases. Germline lookup yields CDR1 LGHNA and CDR2 YNFKEQ. The CDR3 has 22 amino acids. The junction had 22 bases not matched to a gene; V was cut back by 4 bases and J by 5 bases. CDR3 DNA sequence: TGTGCCAGCAGCCCACGACAGGGGGCGCGGGGGACTAGCGGGGGATACAACAATGAGCAGTTCTTC. This codes for CASSPRQGARGTSGGYNNEQFF.

The chain recombines TRBV2 with TRBJ2-7, with 8 bases identical to TRBD1. CDR1 is SNHLY and CDR2 is FYNNEI in the germline V gene. The ends lost 6 bases at V and 6 bases at J; junction bases unmatched: 7. The CDR3 runs 13 residues. The CDR3 reads CASSGQGLPEQYF. In DNA form, the CDR3 reads TGTGCCAGCAGCGGACAGGGTCTCCCCGAGCAGTACTTC.

The chain combines TRBV19 with TRBJ1-2; D is unclear. The ends were cut back, 1 base at V and 8 bases at J, with 11 bases in the middle. The V gene's germline CDR1 is LNHDA and CDR2 SQIVND (reference sequence). The CDR3 contains 13 residues. The CDR3 loop is CASSIGKAGGYTF. CDR3 DNA: TGTGCCAGTAGTATAGGGAAAGCGGGCGGCTACACCTTC.

Concerning this clone: Other DNA sequences in the sample encode the same CDR3. This sequence joins TRBV7-9 and TRBJ1-5; D is uncertain. Germline values: CDR1 SEHNR, CDR2 FQNEAQ (reference sequence). This CDR3 spans 14 amino acids. The germline V and J ends were trimmed by 0 bases and 4 bases, with 7 bases remaining between them. CDR3 amino acids: CASSLAGGNQPQHF. The DNA for the CDR3 is TGTGCCAGCAGCTTAGCGGGAGGGAATCAGCCCCAGCATTTT.

The J gene is TRBJ2-7, the V gene TRBV14; D gene unclear. The CDR3 is 12 amino acids. The germline V gene encodes CDR1 SGHDN and CDR2 FVKESK. Trimming shortened V by 4 bases and J by 3 bases, and 7 bases separated the two germline ends. The CDR3 sequence is CASSLYVYEQYF. DNA of the CDR3: TGTGCCAGCAGCCTCTACGTCTACGAGCAGTACTTC.

This CDR3 reads CASSESEYSNQPQHF. In nucleotides, the CDR3 is TGTGCCAGCAGTGAATCGGAGTATAGCAATCAGCCCCAGCATTTT. The gene calls are TRBV25-1 and TRBJ1-5; no clear D gene. The germline V gene has CDR1 MGHDK and CDR2 SYGVNS. V was shortened by 1 base and J by 0 bases, with 7 bases between the two germline ends. The CDR3 contains 15 residues.

In this sample, this clone turned up once. The chain has TRBV11-3 and TRBJ1-5; no firm D call. The CDR3 spans 17 residues. Germline V gene lookup returns CDR1 SGHNT and CDR2 YENEEA. V lost 2 bases and J 0 bases, leaving 14 bases between the germline ends. The CDR3 loop is CASSLSRGNYSNQPQHF. CDR3 nucleotide sequence: TGTGCCAGCAGCTTATCTCGTGGAAACTATAGCAATCAGCCCCAGCATTTT.

The chain links TRBV4-2 to TRBJ2-3; D is uncertain. The V end was cut by 0 bases, the J end by 3 bases, with 13 bases between. This CDR3 is built from 16 residues. Germline V CDR1 and CDR2: LGHNA, YNFKEQ. The CDR3 DNA reads TGTGCCAGCAGCCAAGAGGCGGCTAGGTCGACAGATACGCAGTATTTT. The encoded protein is CASSQEAARSTDTQYF.

The table lists this clone with a few counts. Other nucleotide sequences in the sample specify the same CDR3. The chain uses TRBV2 and TRBJ2-5; D is unresolved. CDR1 is SNHLY, CDR2 FYNNEI, per germline. Between the trimmed V and J ends, which lost 5 bases and 1 base, there was a span of 2 bases. This CDR3 is built from 11 residues. The CDR3 region is CASSRQETQYF. The DNA of the CDR3 is TGTGCCAGCAGTCGCCAAGAGACCCAGTACTTC.

The chain uses TRBV11-2 and TRBJ1-1; the D is unclear. The V gene lost 5 bases and the J gene lost 1 base, with 14 bases spanning the gap. The CDR3 loop spans 15 amino acids. CDR1 is SGHAT and CDR2 is FQNNGV in the germline V gene. The CDR3 sequence is CASSTVRGTNTEAFF. Written as DNA, the CDR3 is TGTGCCAGCAGCACAGTACGGGGTACGAACACTGAAGCTTTCTTT.

The chain couples TRBV7-6 to TRBJ2-7, with TRBD2 matching 12 bases. The CDR3 consists of 13 residues. The germline V gene encodes CDR1 SGHVS and CDR2 FNYEAQ. Unmatched junction bases numbered 3, after V lost 6 bases and J lost 6 bases. CDR3: CASRGLAGSEQYF. The CDR3 coding sequence is TGTGCCAGCAGGGGACTAGCGGGTTCCGAGCAGTACTTC.